A single sample is the source of the 14 T cell receptor beta chains below, sequenced in a study of human CD8 memory T cell subsets. Libraries targeted TCR beta using 5' RACE with UMIs. Reanalyzing the 5' RACE reads, TCRdb keeps one entry per CDR3 protein, without DNA. This sample's clone table lists more than 9,000 distinct CDR3 sequences. Sequencing was done on a sample of CD8+ stem-like memory T cells (TSCM and TCM) sorted from PBMCs. The subset here: stem-like memory CD8 T cells (TSTEM), CCR7+ PD-1- TIGIT-. The receptors originated from a human donor in good health.

The gene calls are TRBV18 and TRBJ1-1; no DNA is available, so the TRBD1 call from TCRdb remains unchecked. Germline V lookup: CDR1 KGHSH, CDR2 LQKENI. The CDR3 length is 15 residues. The CDR3 here is CASSLQTGLNTEAFF.

The chain links TRBV9 to TRBJ2-3; as DNA is missing, the TRBD1 call by TCRdb cannot be tested. CDR1 SGDLS and CDR2 YYNGEE come from the germline V gene. The CDR3 has 16 residues. CDR3: CASSPRSAVSTDTQYF. The full variable domain, its missing parts supplied by reference TRBV9 and TRBJ2-3, is DSGVTQTPKHLITATGQRVTLRCSPRSGDLSVYWYQQSLDQGLQFLIQYYNGEERAKGNILERFSAQQFPDLHSELNLSSLELGDSALYFCASSPRSAVSTDTQYFGPGTRLTVL.

The V call is TRBV28, the J call TRBJ2-7; TCRdb's D call of TRBD2 is untestable without DNA. The CDR3 runs to 15 residues. Germline loops: CDR1 MDHEN, CDR2 SYDVKM. CDR3 loop: CASRKTSGRVYEQYF.

The V call is TRBV7-9, the J call TRBJ2-1; TCRdb's D call, TRBD1, is unchecked because there is no DNA. Germline V CDR1 and CDR2: SEHNR, FQNEAQ (reference sequence). The CDR3 contains 13 residues. The CDR3 reads CASNPSGVHEQFF.

The rearrangement uses TRBV20-1 and TRBJ2-5; the D gene TCRdb calls, TRBD2, cannot be checked with no DNA. The germline V gene has CDR1 DFQATT and CDR2 SNEGSKA (reference sequence). The CDR3 is 15 amino acids. CDR3 sequence: CSARDRDTPRETQYF.

The J gene is TRBJ2-3, the V gene TRBV28; TCRdb picks TRBD2, but there is no DNA to check that call. The CDR3 consists of 17 residues. Germline CDR1 MDHEN, CDR2 SYDVKM. The CDR3 here is CASSFLAGGRSTDTQYF.

This clonotype is identified as medium-sized (0.01 to 0.1%) from frequency. The rearrangement links TRBV7-9 to TRBJ2-1; TCRdb designates TRBD2, a call that cannot be tested without DNA. The CDR3 loop spans 14 amino acids. Germline V lookup: CDR1 SEHNR, CDR2 FQNEAQ (reference sequence). The CDR3 sequence is CASPLADSYNEQFF.

V is TRBV14 and J is TRBJ2-1; TCRdb returns TRBD2, unconfirmable since there is no DNA. CDR1 SGHDN and CDR2 FVKESK come from the germline V gene. The CDR3 contains 15 residues. CDR3 amino acids: CASSRTSGGFNEQFF.

This chain connects TRBV7-2 to TRBJ2-1. This CDR3 contains 15 residues. Looked up from germline, CDR1 is SGHTA and CDR2 is FQGNSA. CDR3: CASSLVSVEDNEQFF.

The chain uses TRBV19 and TRBJ1-2. Germline loops: CDR1 LNHDA, CDR2 SQIVND (reference sequence). There are 13 residues in the CDR3. CDR3 sequence: CASSAGLNYGYTF. The complete variable domain, with remaining parts taken from reference TRBV19 and TRBJ1-2, reads DGGITQSPKYLFRKEGQNVTLSCEQNLNHDAMYWYRQDPGQGLRLIYYSQIVNDFQKGDIAEGYSVSREKKESFPLTVTSAQKNPTAFYLCASSAGLNYGYTFGSGTRLTVV.

This clonotype is labeled medium-sized (0.01 to 0.1%) based on frequency. The rearrangement uses TRBV2 and TRBJ2-3; TCRdb's D call, TRBD2, is unchecked because there is no DNA. Germline CDR1 reads SNHLY; CDR2 reads FYNNEI. The CDR3 is 15 amino acids. CDR3 sequence reads: CASSLTSGKADTQYF.

The V call is TRBV27, the J call TRBJ2-1. The CDR3 length is 14 residues. Per the germline V gene, CDR1 is MNHEY and CDR2 is SMNVEV (reference sequence). This CDR3 is CASSYPGAYNEQFF.

The chain employs TRBV20-1 and TRBJ1-6; TCRdb designates TRBD1, a call that cannot be tested without DNA. This CDR3 region has 16 residues. Looked up from germline, CDR1 is DFQATT and CDR2 is SNEGSKA (reference sequence). The CDR3 is CSAPRQGAPHNSPLHF.

V usage is TRBV10-2 and J usage is TRBJ2-7; TCRdb names TRBD2, which stays unverified in the absence of DNA. The CDR3 covers 16 residues. Germline CDR1 and CDR2: WSHSY and SAAADI. The CDR3 loop reads CASSESLAGGSYEQYF.